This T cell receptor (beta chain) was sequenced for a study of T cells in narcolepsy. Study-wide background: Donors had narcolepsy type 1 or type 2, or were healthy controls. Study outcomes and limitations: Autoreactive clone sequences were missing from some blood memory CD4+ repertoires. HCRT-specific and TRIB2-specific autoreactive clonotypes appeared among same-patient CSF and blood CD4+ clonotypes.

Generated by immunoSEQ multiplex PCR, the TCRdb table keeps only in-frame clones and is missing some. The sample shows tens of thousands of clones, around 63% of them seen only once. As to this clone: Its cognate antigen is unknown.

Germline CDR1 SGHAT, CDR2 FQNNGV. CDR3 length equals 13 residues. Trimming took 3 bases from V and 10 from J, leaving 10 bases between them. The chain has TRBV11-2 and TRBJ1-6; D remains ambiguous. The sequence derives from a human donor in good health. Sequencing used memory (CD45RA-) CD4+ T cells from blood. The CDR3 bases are TGTGCCAGCAGCTTCGCAGTTAACTCACCCCTCCACTTT. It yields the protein CASSFAVNSPLHF.